The 32 T cell receptor beta chains listed next were all sequenced from one sample in a study of OX40 agonist ivuxolimab in advanced cancers. Repertoires were generated with immunoSEQ multiplex PCR, while TCRdb's copy carries only in-frame clones and drops some. There are some 70,000 clones in the sample; roughly 82% occur only once, and about 1% lies in the top ten. The sample in question was CD4+ or CD8+ T cells sorted from blood, obtained in a trial of the OX40 agonist ivuxolimab. All receptors derive from an adult with an advanced solid tumor such as melanoma, head and neck, liver or kidney cancer.

A remark on this clone: This sample includes further DNA sequences coding for the same CDR3. The chain has TRBV11-3 and TRBJ1-1, with a weak D call TRBD1 (5 bases). The CDR3 consists of 13 residues. From germline, CDR1 is SGHNT and CDR2 YENEEA. Trimming removed 4 bases at V and 1 base at J, with 7 bases between. The CDR3 reads CASSSTGNTEAFF. The CDR3, as DNA: TGTGCCAGCAGCTCAACAGGGAACACTGAAGCTTTCTTT. Together with reference TRBV11-3 and TRBJ1-1, the CDR3 gives the full variable domain: EAGVVQSPRYKIIEKKQPVAFWCNPISGHNTLYWYLQNLGQGPELLIRYENEEAVDDSQLPKDRFSAERLKGVDSTLKIQPAELGDSAVYLCASSSTGNTEAFFGQGTRLTVV.

The chain recombines TRBV5-1 with TRBJ2-5; 8 nucleotides agree with TRBD1. CDR1 is SGHRS, CDR2 YFSETQ, per germline. Trimming removed 9 bases from V and 2 bases from J; junction bases left unmatched: 6. CDR3 size: 13 residues. The chain's CDR3 is CATGRGQQETQYF. CDR3 in DNA: TGCGCCACGGGCAGGGGGCAGCAAGAGACCCAGTACTTC.

This sequence joins TRBV5-1 and TRBJ1-3; D is perhaps TRBD1 (5 bases). The CDR3 runs to 15 residues. Trimming took 2 bases from V and 0 from J, leaving 9 bases between them. CDR1 is SGHRS and CDR2 is YFSETQ in the germline V gene. CDR3 nucleotides: TGCGCCAGCAGCTTAGCGACAGTCTCTGGAAACACCATATATTTT. This sequence encodes CASSLATVSGNTIYF.

The chain uses TRBV5-6 and TRBJ1-3; no firm D call. The length of the CDR3 is 14 residues. Germline CDR1 reads SGHDT; CDR2 reads YYEEEE. V shed 3 bases and J shed 0 bases, with 7 bases lying between them. CDR3 sequence: CASSSSSSGNTIYF. CDR3 DNA sequence: TGTGCCAGCAGCTCCAGTAGCTCTGGAAACACCATATATTTT.

This clone was seen more than once but under ten times. This chain links TRBV9 with TRBJ2-3; 7 bases line up with TRBD2. V lost 4 bases, J lost 5 bases, and 13 bases stayed unmatched. CDR3 length: 16 residues. Germline V gives CDR1 SGDLS, CDR2 YYNGEE. CDR3 bases: TGTGCCAGCAGCCTATGGCGGGGAGGGGTGGGAGATACGCAGTATTTT. Protein sequence: CASSLWRGGVGDTQYF.

The J gene is TRBJ2-1, the V gene TRBV11-2; D is unclear. Looked up from germline, CDR1 is SGHAT and CDR2 is FQNNGV. The CDR3 spans 14 residues. V was shortened by 1 base and J by 2 bases, with 6 bases between the two germline ends. The DNA of the CDR3 is TGTGCCAGCAGCTTAGGATCCGCCTACAATGAGCAGTTCTTC. Translated: CASSLGSAYNEQFF.

The chain has TRBV7-9 and TRBJ1-4; D may be TRBD1 (5 bases). The germline V and J ends were trimmed by 6 bases and 3 bases, with 20 bases remaining between them. Germline V gene lookup returns CDR1 SEHNR and CDR2 FQNEAQ (reference sequence). This CDR3 comprises 17 residues. CDR3 nucleotide sequence: TGTGCCAGCAGTCCAGGGAGCCGCGGGGGGGCTAATGAAAAACTGTTTTTT. Translating it yields CASSPGSRGGANEKLFF.

The chain recombines TRBV18 with TRBJ2-1; 8 nucleotides match TRBD1. Germline lookup yields CDR1 KGHSH and CDR2 LQKENI. The CDR3 runs 16 residues. The V segment lost 1 base and the J segment 4 bases; nucleotides outside the gene matches: 6. CDR3 in DNA: TGTGCCAGCTCACCACAACAGGGACAGGTATACAATGAGCAGTTCTTC. Translation: CASSPQQGQVYNEQFF.

The rearrangement uses TRBV7-2 and TRBJ1-1; D may be TRBD1 (5 bases). Germline CDR1 and CDR2: SGHTA and FQGNSA. V was trimmed by 4 bases and J by 8 bases, leaving 14 bases between them. CDR3 length: 13 residues. The CDR3 sequence: CASSSTLKGEAFF. Written as DNA, the CDR3 is TGTGCCAGCAGCTCTACTCTGAAGGGGGAAGCTTTCTTT.

This rearrangement joins TRBV15 to TRBJ1-1; D remains unclear. Germline lookup yields CDR1 LNHNV and CDR2 YYDKDF (reference sequence). Trimming shortened V by 0 bases and J by 4 bases, and 6 bases separated the two germline ends. The CDR3 has 13 residues. The CDR3: CATSRDLGTEAFF. The CDR3 nucleotides read TGTGCCACCAGCAGAGATTTAGGCACTGAAGCTTTCTTT.

V gene TRBV18 combines with J gene TRBJ2-7, with a possible D match to TRBD2 (7 bases). The CDR3 runs to 15 residues. CDR1 and CDR2 (germline): KGHSH, LQKENI. Trimming cost V 3 bases and J 2 bases, with 14 bases left between them. CDR3 nucleotides: TGTGCCAGCTCACCGCGGGGAGGGGGTACCTACGAGCAGTACTTC. Encoded protein: CASSPRGGGTYEQYF.

This chain links TRBV29-1 with TRBJ2-3; D is ambiguous. Germline CDR1 reads SQVTM; CDR2 reads ANQGSEA. V gave up 8 bases and J gave up 1 base, with 10 bases separating them. The CDR3 spans 12 residues. The CDR3 nucleotides read TGCAGCCTCACCAGTGGCACAGATACGCAGTATTTT. This translates into CSLTSGTDTQYF.

The chain has TRBV5-6 and TRBJ2-6, with TRBD1 identical over 8 bases. There are 16 residues in the CDR3. V was clipped by 4 bases and J by 0 bases; unmatched bases: 3. The germline V gene encodes CDR1 SGHDT and CDR2 YYEEEE. The DNA for the CDR3 is TGTGCCAGCAGCGGACAGGGATACTCTGGGGCCAACGTCCTGACTTTC. Its protein is CASSGQGYSGANVLTF.

The rearrangement links TRBV11-2 to TRBJ1-3; D not certain. Germline V gene sequence: CDR1 SGHAT, CDR2 FQNNGV. This CDR3 has 14 residues. V lost 2 bases, J lost 5 bases, and 10 bases lay in between. The CDR3 spells CASSLLGLRNTIYF. The DNA for the CDR3 is TGTGCCAGCAGCTTACTCGGGTTAAGAAACACCATATATTTT.

The V gene is TRBV11-2, the J gene TRBJ2-7, with 7 bases that match TRBD1. The junction had 4 bases not matched to a gene; V was cut back by 6 bases and J by 2 bases. The CDR3 is 13 amino acids. Germline-derived CDR1 and CDR2 are SGHAT and FQNNGV. CDR3 residues: CASRQTGTYEQYF. The CDR3 DNA reads TGTGCCAGCAGACAGACAGGGACCTACGAGCAGTACTTC.

The chain employs TRBV7-2 and TRBJ2-3; 7 bases are a match to TRBD1. V shed 1 base and J 2 bases; nucleotides not matched to a gene: 3. The CDR3 contains 15 residues. The germline CDR1 and CDR2 sequences are SGHTA and FQGNSA. The CDR3 region is CASSLVGTDTDTQYF. The CDR3 nucleotides are TGTGCCAGCAGCTTAGTAGGGACAGACACAGATACGCAGTATTTT.

The chain has TRBV5-8 and TRBJ1-5; D not certain. The CDR3 contains 13 residues. Germline CDR1 SGHTS, CDR2 YDEGEE. Deletions cut 0 bases from V and 5 bases from J, with 6 bases between. The CDR3 loop is CASSLARYQPQHF. As DNA, the CDR3 is TGTGCCAGCAGCTTGGCCCGCTATCAGCCCCAGCATTTT.

This clone was observed a few times. This chain links TRBV6-1 with TRBJ1-5; perhaps TRBD1 as D (5 bases). The germline V and J ends were trimmed by 11 bases and 0 bases, with 17 bases remaining between them. The CDR3 is 15 residues long. Germline CDR1 MNHNS, CDR2 SASEGT. CDR3 residues: CAGSQGAVSNQPQHF. The DNA for the CDR3 is TGTGCCGGGTCCCAAGGGGCAGTTAGCAATCAGCCCCAGCATTTT.

The rearrangement links TRBV7-2 to TRBJ1-2; no definite D call. CDR1 and CDR2 from the germline V gene are SGHTA and FQGNSA. CDR3 length equals 13 residues. The V gene lost 5 bases and the J gene lost 6 bases, with 13 bases spanning the gap. The CDR3: CASSPGQVNGYTF. CDR3 sequence (DNA): TGTGCCAGCAGCCCCGGGCAGGTCAATGGCTACACCTTC.

CDR3 region: CASSPRVAPNNSPLHF. For the CDR3, the DNA is TGTGCCAGCTCACCACGCGTAGCCCCGAATAATTCACCCCTCCACTTT. The J gene is TRBJ1-6, the V gene TRBV18; D is undetermined. V lost 1 base and J 5 bases, leaving 12 bases between the germline ends. Per germline, CDR1 KGHSH and CDR2 LQKENI. CDR3 size: 16 residues.

This chain uses TRBV29-1 with TRBJ2-7, with D tentatively TRBD2 (6 bases). Germline V gene data show CDR1 as SQVTM and CDR2 as ANQGSEA. The CDR3 is made up of 13 amino acids. V was trimmed by 3 bases and J by 3 bases, leaving 12 bases between them. The CDR3 loop reads CSVELGSGYEQYF. The CDR3 DNA reads as TGCAGCGTTGAGTTAGGTAGCGGCTACGAGCAGTACTTC.

In nucleotides, the CDR3 is TGTGCCAGCAGTCTATCGGACAGGGATGGCTACACCTTC. It translates to CASSLSDRDGYTF. The chain has TRBV6-1 and TRBJ1-2; 8 positions agree with TRBD1. There are 13 residues in the CDR3. Germline V gene lookup returns CDR1 MNHNS and CDR2 SASEGT. The V segment lost 5 bases and the J segment 6 bases; nucleotides outside the gene matches: 5.

V usage is TRBV19 and J usage is TRBJ1-5, with a tentative D call TRBD1 (6 bases). Germline V gene sequence: CDR1 LNHDA, CDR2 SQIVND (reference sequence). The CDR3 covers 18 residues. The V end lost 5 bases, the J end lost 3 bases, and 23 bases lay between the germline ends. The CDR3 protein is CASSLFPRTARDNQPQHF. CDR3 DNA sequence: TGTGCCAGTAGTCTATTCCCTAGGACAGCTCGGGACAATCAGCCCCAGCATTTT.

The gene calls are TRBV5-1 and TRBJ2-5; the match to TRBD2 covers 7 bases. The CDR3 length is 15 residues. V lost 4 bases and J lost 2; bases outside the gene matches: 8. Germline CDR1 is SGHRS and CDR2 is YFSETQ. The CDR3 sequence is CASSAPGRDQETQYF. The CDR3 nucleotides are TGCGCCAGCAGCGCCCCAGGGAGGGATCAAGAGACCCAGTACTTC.

The chain is built from TRBV6-5 and TRBJ2-7; either TRBD1 or TRBD2 may supply D (5 bases each). This CDR3 region has 14 residues. The ends were cut back, 5 bases at V and 5 bases at J, with 16 bases in the middle. Germline assignment: CDR1 MNHEY and CDR2 SVGAGI. CDR3 nucleotides: TGTGCCAGCAGTCTCACAGGAGGCCCGGACGAGCAGTACTTC. Translated, it gives CASSLTGGPDEQYF.

The gene calls are TRBV5-8 and TRBJ1-1; unclear D gene. Trimming cost V 1 base and J 0 bases, with 10 bases left between them. This CDR3 has 15 amino acids. Per germline, CDR1 SGHTS and CDR2 YDEGEE. CDR3 bases: TGTGCCAGCAGCTTGTATAGCATGATGAACACTGAAGCTTTCTTT. It encodes CASSLYSMMNTEAFF.

J is TRBJ2-3 and V is TRBV12-5, with D hard to call. Germline assignment: CDR1 LGHNT and CDR2 FRNRAP. This CDR3 has 13 residues. V was cut by 5 bases and J by 2 bases, with 8 bases left in between. CDR3 loop: CASGPPNTDTQYF. In nucleotides, the CDR3 is TGTGCTAGTGGTCCGCCTAACACAGATACGCAGTATTTT.

Only one count was recorded for this clone. The chain employs TRBV6-5 and TRBJ2-7; 8 bases agree with TRBD2. Germline CDR1 reads MNHEY; CDR2 reads SVGAGI. This CDR3 is built from 15 residues. V lost 4 bases and J lost 2; bases outside the gene matches: 7. Written as DNA, the CDR3 is TGTGCCAGCAGTTCCCGGGGGGGTCCGGCCTACGAGCAGTACTTC. Translation gives CASSSRGGPAYEQYF.

Of note for this clone: Possible read error: a much larger clone is one base away. The chain combines TRBV11-2 with TRBJ1-6; D is ambiguous. Germline CDR1 is SGHAT and CDR2 is FQNNGV. The CDR3 totals 12 residues. The CDR3, as DNA: TGTGCCAGCCTCACTAGCAATTCACCCCCCCACTTT. It translates to CASLTSNSPPHF. The full variable domain, rest sourced from reference TRBV11-2 and TRBJ1-6, is EAGVAQSPRYKIIEKRQSVAFWCNPISGHATLYWYQQILGQGPKLLIQFQNNGVVDDSQLPKDRFSAERLKGVDSTLKIQPAKLEDSAVYLCASLTSNSPPHFGNGTRLTVT.

The chain joins TRBV10-2 to TRBJ2-4; D gene ambiguous. This CDR3 comprises 12 residues. Trimming left V 9 bases short and J 8 bases short, with 14 bases between. Germline V gene sequence: CDR1 WSHSY, CDR2 SAAADI. CDR3 amino acids: CASRPGSDIQYF. In DNA form, the CDR3 reads TGCGCCAGTCGACCTGGCTCTGACATTCAGTACTTC.

The rearrangement links TRBV6-5 to TRBJ1-2, with D possibly TRBD1 on 5 matching bases. Germline lookup yields CDR1 MNHEY and CDR2 SVGAGI. V was clipped by 2 bases and J by 4 bases, with 14 bases between them. This CDR3 has 15 amino acids. The CDR3, as DNA: TGTGCCAGCAGTTACGTGCCAGGGAGTCCCTATGGCTACACCTTC. It yields the protein CASSYVPGSPYGYTF.

The chain employs TRBV2 and TRBJ2-4; a weak D match, TRBD1 (6 bases). The germline V and J ends were trimmed by 7 bases and 4 bases, with 14 bases remaining between them. Per germline, CDR1 SNHLY and CDR2 FYNNEI. This CDR3 has 14 amino acids. CDR3 sequence: CASTDGGRKNIQYF. CDR3 DNA: TGTGCCAGCACGGATGGGGGCAGGAAAAACATTCAGTACTTC.